The next 6 T cell receptor beta chains were all read from a single sample in a study of cytomegalovirus exposure and HLA in healthy donors. The PCR employed 60 Vbeta primers together with 13 Jbeta primers. Assay: immunoSEQ multiplex PCR; the TCRdb copy retains only in-frame clones and omits some. The profile shows some 200,000 clones, 75% to 90% of them singletons. The sample consisted of PBMCs. Every receptor here comes from a woman under 30 in good health and CMV-seronegative.

This chain joins TRBV4-2 and TRBJ1-2; D ambiguous. Germline-derived CDR1 and CDR2 are LGHNA and YNFKEQ. The CDR3 totals 12 residues. The V gene lost 0 bases and the J gene lost 8 bases, with 7 bases spanning the gap. CDR3 sequence reads: CASSQDGGGYTF. The CDR3 nucleotides read TGTGCCAGCAGCCAAGATGGAGGGGGCTACACCTTC.

The V call is TRBV7-2, the J call TRBJ2-1; D remains unclear. The CDR3 covers 12 residues. V was cut by 2 bases and J by 8 bases, with 7 bases left in between. From germline, CDR1 is SGHTA and CDR2 FQGNSA. The CDR3: CASSLRVDEQFF. The CDR3, as DNA: TGTGCCAGCAGCTTAAGAGTGGATGAGCAGTTCTTC.

This clone was seen a few times. The chain joins TRBV5-1 to TRBJ1-1, with 8 positions matching TRBD1. V trimming: 4 bases; J trimming: 4 bases; junction bases outside the gene matches: 12. Germline assignment: CDR1 SGHRS and CDR2 YFSETQ. The CDR3 loop spans 16 amino acids. CDR3 in amino acids: CASSPAGGGGGTEAFF. In DNA, the CDR3 is TGCGCCAGCAGCCCGGCAGGGGGCGGTGGAGGCACTGAAGCTTTCTTT. Using reference TRBV5-1 and TRBJ1-1 for the parts outside the CDR3, the full variable domain is KAGVTQTPRYLIKTRGQQVTLSCSPISGHRSVSWYQQTPGQGLQFLFEYFSETQRNKGNFPGRFSGRQFSNSRSEMNVSTLELGDSALYLCASSPAGGGGGTEAFFGQGTRLTVV.

The chain carries TRBV18 and TRBJ1-1; TRBD1 matches at 7 bases. Germline V gene lookup returns CDR1 KGHSH and CDR2 LQKENI. The length of the CDR3 is 14 residues. The V segment lost 3 bases and the J segment 6 bases; nucleotides outside the gene matches: 7. The CDR3 protein is CASSPRTGPSEAFF. In DNA, the CDR3 is TGTGCCAGCTCACCGAGGACAGGTCCGTCTGAAGCTTTCTTT.

This sequence joins TRBV30 and TRBJ1-2; 10 bases fit TRBD1. The junction had 11 bases not matched to a gene; V was cut back by 3 bases and J by 4 bases. The CDR3 spans 16 residues. Germline V gene data show CDR1 as GTSNPN and CDR2 as SVGIG (reference sequence). CDR3 sequence: CAWSFSRDRGFYGYTF. The CDR3 bases are TGTGCCTGGAGCTTCTCTCGGGACAGGGGATTCTATGGCTACACCTTC.

The chain joins TRBV9 to TRBJ2-3; TRBD2 aligns across 10 bases. V was pared by 3 bases and J by 1 base, with 5 bases of the junction left unmatched. Germline loops: CDR1 SGDLS, CDR2 YYNGEE. This CDR3 has 16 amino acids. The CDR3 here is CASSERGGLRTDTQYF. CDR3 nucleotides: TGTGCCAGCAGCGAGCGGGGGGGATTACGCACAGATACGCAGTATTTT.